The 18 T cell receptor beta chains presented below share a single source sample, sequenced in a study of CD8 T cells in ankylosing spondylitis. TCRdb re-analysed the 5' RACE reads in MiXCR, keeping a single row per CDR3 protein. The sample lists roughly 30,000 distinct CDR3 sequences, roughly 33% occurring once. The sequencing input was synovial fluid, either unsorted or a sorted T cell fraction (not recorded which). The receptors were sampled from a male donor with ankylosing spondylitis.

This clonotype was seen a handful of times. J is TRBJ2-1 and V is TRBV20-1; D unclear. The germline CDR1 and CDR2 sequences are DFQATT and SNEGSKA (reference sequence). Deletions cut 2 bases from V and 4 bases from J, with 9 bases between. The length of the CDR3 is 13 residues. The CDR3 is CSARRALYNEQFF. The CDR3 DNA reads as TGCAGTGCTAGACGGGCCCTATACAATGAGCAGTTCTTC.

This clonotype was seen a handful of times. The chain is built from TRBV12-3 or TRBV12-4 and TRBJ2-1, with D perhaps TRBD2 (5 bases). The CDR3 has 16 amino acids. With 2 bases removed from V and 0 bases from J, the gap between germline ends came to 11 bases. In nucleotides, the CDR3 is TGTGCCAGCAGTTTATTTGGTAGCGTCTCCTACAATGAGCAGTTCTTC. Its translation: CASSLFGSVSYNEQFF.

As to this clonotype: One junction end does not reproduce the germline sequence, and a read error may be involved. The chain recombines TRBV6-4 with TRBJ2-3, with 7 bases identical to TRBD2. The CDR3 is 15 residues long. The germline V gene has CDR1 MRHNA and CDR2 SNTAGT. In DNA form, the CDR3 reads TGTGCCAGCAGGGACTTTGCGGGAGAAAGCGATACGCAGTATTTT. It specifies CASRDFAGESDTQYF.

The chain carries TRBV5-6 and TRBJ2-3; D may be TRBD2 (5 bases). CDR1 is SGHDT, CDR2 YYEEEE, per germline. CDR3 length equals 15 residues. The ends were cut back, 6 bases at V and 1 base at J, with 15 bases in the middle. CDR3 region: CASNDAGRGTDTQYF. The DNA of the CDR3 is TGTGCCAGCAACGACGCGGGTCGCGGCACAGATACGCAGTATTTT.

The chain couples TRBV6-4 to TRBJ2-5, with 12 bases that match TRBD1. The CDR3 loop spans 16 amino acids. Germline-derived CDR1 and CDR2 are MRHNA and SNTAGT. Losses at the gene ends were 3 bases for V and 5 bases for J; bases not matched to a gene: 7. CDR3 nucleotide sequence: TGTGCCAGCAGTGATCTACCGGGACAGGGGGCGGAGACCCAGTACTTC. Encoded protein: CASSDLPGQGAETQYF.

The chain combines TRBV6-1 with TRBJ2-7; D call uncertain. CDR1 MNHNS and CDR2 SASEGT come from the germline V gene. CDR3 size: 12 residues. V was cut by 2 bases and J by 6 bases, with 8 bases left in between. This CDR3 reads CASSERVLEQYF. CDR3 in DNA: TGTGCCAGCAGTGAAAGGGTACTCGAGCAGTACTTC.

In the case of this clonotype: The junction departs from the called germline gene at one end, perhaps through a read error. The chain couples TRBV11-2 to TRBJ1-4; D remains unclear. The CDR3 contains 13 residues. Germline CDR1 and CDR2: SGHAT and FQNNGV. This CDR3 is CASTEPPNEKLFF. The DNA for the CDR3 is TGTGCCAGCACCGAGCCCCCTAACGAAAAACTGTTTTTT.

The gene calls are TRBV29-1 and TRBJ2-7; perhaps TRBD2 as D (6 bases). The CDR3 sequence is 14 residues long. The V end was cut by 4 bases, the J end by 2 bases, with 15 bases between. Germline loops: CDR1 SQVTM, CDR2 ANQGSEA. For the CDR3, the DNA is TGCAGCGTTGGTGGCGGGAAGCAAACCTACGAGCAGTACTTC. Its protein product is CSVGGGKQTYEQYF.

This rearrangement joins TRBV6-1 to TRBJ2-7, with D unresolved. Germline CDR1 reads MNHNS; CDR2 reads SASEGT. Trimming stripped 3 bases from V and 7 bases from J, with 7 bases between. CDR3 length: 11 residues. The CDR3 coding sequence is TGTGCCAGCAGTGACAATATAGAGCAGTACGTC. Translated: CASSDNIEQYV.

This chain uses TRBV2 with TRBJ2-3; weak D call: TRBD2 (6 bases). Germline V lookup: CDR1 SNHLY, CDR2 FYNNEI. The CDR3 is 14 residues long. V was clipped by 7 bases and J by 0 bases, with 11 bases between them. CDR3 in DNA: TGTGCCAGCAACATGGCGGGAAGCACAGATACGCAGTATTTT. This encodes CASNMAGSTDTQYF.

The V and J genes are TRBV28 and TRBJ1-6; D is uncertain. Trimming cost V 7 bases and J 14 bases, with 12 bases left between them. Germline V gene sequence: CDR1 MDHEN, CDR2 SYDVKM. This CDR3 contains 11 residues. This chain's CDR3 is CASTLDLTLHF. The DNA of the CDR3 is TGTGCCAGCACCCTGGATTTAACCCTCCACTTT. Drawing the rest from reference TRBV28 and TRBJ1-6, the complete variable domain is DVKVTQSSRYLVKRTGEKVFLECVQDMDHENMFWYRQDPGLGLRLIYFSYDVKMKEKGDIPEGYSVSREKKERFSLILESASTNQTSMYLCASTLDLTLHFGNGTRLTVT.

This clonotype has just a few counts. The V and J genes are TRBV14 and TRBJ2-5, with D possibly being TRBD1 (5 bases). Germline V CDR1 and CDR2: SGHDN, FVKESK. Trimming left V 4 bases short and J 0 bases short, with 12 bases between. This CDR3 is built from 15 residues. The CDR3 reads CASSRKGQYQETQYF. CDR3 in DNA: TGTGCCAGCAGCCGGAAGGGGCAGTACCAAGAGACCCAGTACTTC.

J is TRBJ1-2 and V is TRBV4-1; tentative D call: TRBD1 (5 bases). This CDR3 is built from 15 residues. Trimming took off 0 bases at V and 8 bases at J, with 16 bases between the two ends. In germline, CDR1 is MGHRA, CDR2 YSYEKL. The CDR3 is CASSQDPGTRKGYTF. As DNA, the CDR3 is TGCGCCAGCAGCCAAGATCCGGGGACGCGTAAGGGCTACACCTTC.

V gene TRBV15 combines with J gene TRBJ1-1; 9 nucleotides line up with TRBD1. J was trimmed by 4 bases and V by 5 bases; bases with no gene match: 2. CDR3 size: 13 residues. Looked up from germline, CDR1 is LNHNV and CDR2 is YYDKDF (reference sequence). The CDR3 protein is CATSQTGGTEAFF. The DNA for the CDR3 is TGTGCCACCAGCCAGACAGGGGGCACTGAAGCTTTCTTT.

This clonotype was seen only a few times. V is TRBV20-1 and J is TRBJ2-1; D is uncertain. The CDR3 extends over 13 amino acids. CDR1 and CDR2 from the germline V gene are DFQATT and SNEGSKA (reference sequence). CDR3 in amino acids: CSLKVSEYNEQFF. The CDR3, as DNA: TGCAGCCTAAAAGTCAGCGAGTACAATGAGCAGTTCTTC.

The chain is built from TRBV5-6 and TRBJ2-3; TRBD2 aligns across 7 bases. CDR3 length: 15 amino acids. V shed 2 bases and J 7 bases; nucleotides not matched to a gene: 10. Per germline, CDR1 SGHDT and CDR2 YYEEEE. CDR3 sequence reads: CASSFGLAASHTQYF. CDR3 DNA: TGTGCCAGCAGCTTTGGGCTAGCGGCAAGCCATACGCAGTATTTT.

This clonotype was counted at least ten times. The chain uses TRBV27 and TRBJ1-4; D remains unclear. CDR3 length equals 12 residues. CDR1 is MNHEY, CDR2 SMNVEV, per germline (reference sequence). V lost 6 bases to trimming and J lost 6 bases, with 8 bases between them. The CDR3 protein is CASRSSHEKLFF. The CDR3 nucleotides are TGTGCCAGCAGGTCCTCACATGAAAAACTGTTTTTT.

This clonotype was counted between two and nine times. The rearrangement joins TRBV7-2 to TRBJ2-1, with a weak D call TRBD1 (6 bases). The CDR3 is 16 residues long. Germline V gives CDR1 SGHTA, CDR2 FQGNSA. V was cut by 4 bases and J by 0 bases, with 13 bases left in between. The CDR3 DNA reads TGTGCCAGCAGCTCCAACAGGGTCCCCTCCTACAATGAGCAGTTCTTC. The encoded protein is CASSSNRVPSYNEQFF.